This T cell receptor (beta chain) originates from a study of blood T cell repertoires in COVID-19. Study-level information: Material from acute and convalescent COVID-19 was sourced from the United States, Italy and Spain. T cells, B-cell-depleted T cells, or PBMCs provided the cDNA or gDNA that served as material.

In assigning cohorts, the study relied on participant-reported clinical history. This clone appeared once. Original methodology: Amplification with reference gene primers provided the estimates of nucleated cell counts. Method: immunoSEQ multiplex PCR; TCRdb's copy keeps in-frame clones and lacks some. V and J calls and clone size are as listed in that table; D and trimming were resolved from the DNA. Counted here are around 330,000 clones, about 87% occurring once; the ten biggest clones make up just under 9%. This clonotype originated in a woman aged 18 to 35 who had recovered from COVID-19. Material: PBMCs or T cells enriched from blood (not recorded which).

The CDR3 DNA reads as TGTGCCAGCAGCCCACAGCTCAGCTCCTACAATGAGCAGTTCTTC. The encoded protein is CASSPQLSSYNEQFF. The chain joins TRBV4-2 to TRBJ2-1; D call uncertain. Germline V gene data show CDR1 as LGHNA and CDR2 as YNFKEQ. The CDR3 consists of 15 residues. Trimming stripped 4 bases from V and 0 bases from J, with 10 bases between.